A single sample gave rise to the 21 T cell receptor beta chains below, sequenced in a study of blood T cell repertoires in COVID-19. The protocol was immunoSEQ multiplex PCR, while the TCRdb copy is restricted to in-frame clones and leaves out a portion. The sample has about 180,000 clones; approximately 85% are singletons. The specimen was peripheral blood. These receptors were collected from an elderly man with COVID-19, enrolled during active disease.

This chain connects TRBV10-3 to TRBJ1-2; no clear D. CDR1 and CDR2 (germline): ENHRY, SYGVKD. The CDR3 length is 19 residues. Trimming took 0 bases from V and 2 from J, leaving 22 bases between them. The CDR3 DNA reads TGTGCCATCAGTGAGTCCCGATGGAGGGCGCGGGAGACGAACTATGGCTACACCTTC. It specifies CAISESRWRARETNYGYTF.

J is TRBJ2-5 and V is TRBV3-1 (or the pseudogene TRBV3-2); either TRBD1 or TRBD2 may fit D (6 bases each). The V end lost 8 bases, the J end lost 7 bases, and 14 bases lay between the germline ends. CDR3 length: 12 amino acids. Germline values: CDR1 LGHDT, CDR2 YNNKEL (reference sequence). DNA for the CDR3: TGTGCCAGCTGTCAAGGGGGAGGGACCCAGTACTTC. Its translation is CASCQGGGTQYF.

The chain couples TRBV19 to TRBJ2-4, with TRBD1 identical over 7 bases. Per the germline V gene, CDR1 is LNHDA and CDR2 is SQIVND (reference sequence). V shed 1 base and J 5 bases; nucleotides not matched to a gene: 8. This CDR3 comprises 16 residues. Here the CDR3 DNA reads TGTGCCAGTAGTATAGGGGTCAAGGGGGCGCAAAACATTCAGTACTTC. Translating it yields CASSIGVKGAQNIQYF.

The chain uses TRBV5-4 and TRBJ1-2, with D maybe TRBD1 (6 bases). The CDR3 runs 14 residues. Germline values: CDR1 SGHNT, CDR2 YYREEE (reference sequence). The V and J ends lost 7 bases and 3 bases respectively, with 16 bases between them. The CDR3 loop reads CASGRRGGDYGYTF. CDR3 bases: TGTGCCAGCGGCCGAAGGGGGGGGGACTATGGCTACACCTTC. Drawing the rest from reference TRBV5-4 and TRBJ1-2, the complete variable domain is ETGVTQSPTHLIKTRGQQVTLRCSSQSGHNTVSWYQQALGQGPQFIFQYYREEENGRGNFPPRFSGLQFPNYSSELNVNALELDDSALYLCASGRRGGDYGYTFGSGTRLTVV.

V and J are TRBV6-5 and TRBJ1-1; 9 nucleotides line up with TRBD1. Losses at the gene ends were 0 bases for V and 4 bases for J; bases not matched to a gene: 3. Germline assignment: CDR1 MNHEY and CDR2 SVGAGI. The CDR3 is made up of 15 amino acids. CDR3 nucleotides: TGTGCCAGCAGTTACTCAGACAGGGGGGGCACTGAAGCTTTCTTT. It codes for CASSYSDRGGTEAFF.

The V call is TRBV14, the J call TRBJ2-7; D might be TRBD2 (5 bases). The V gene's germline CDR1 is SGHDN and CDR2 FVKESK. The germline V and J ends were trimmed by 0 bases and 10 bases, with 13 bases remaining between them. The CDR3 runs 13 residues. CDR3 sequence (DNA): TGTGCCAGCAGCCAAGATCAAGGGAGCCTTCAGTACTTC. This gives the protein CASSQDQGSLQYF.

J is TRBJ1-6 and V is TRBV7-8; 10 bases are shared with TRBD1. V lost 5 bases to trimming and J lost 7 bases; unmatched junction nucleotides: 2. Germline values: CDR1 SGHVS, CDR2 FQNEAQ. The CDR3 covers 14 residues. The CDR3 here is CASSRQGANSPLHF. The CDR3 bases are TGTGCCAGCAGCAGACAGGGGGCGAATTCACCCCTCCACTTT.

V is TRBV11-2 and J is TRBJ2-7, with 12 nucleotides matching TRBD1. The V and J ends lost 5 bases and 6 bases, in that order; junction bases with no gene match: 11. Germline loops: CDR1 SGHAT, CDR2 FQNNGV. The CDR3 has 16 residues. CDR3 nucleotides: TGTGCCAGCAGCGCAAACCCGGGACAGGGGGCTCCCGAGCAGTACTTC. Protein sequence: CASSANPGQGAPEQYF.

The rearrangement joins TRBV5-5 to TRBJ2-7; D unclear. The CDR3 covers 14 residues. Germline V gene data show CDR1 as SGHKS and CDR2 as YYEKEE (reference sequence). The ends were cut back, 0 bases at V and 3 bases at J, with 10 bases in the middle. CDR3 residues: CASSLERLRYEQYF. The CDR3 nucleotides are TGTGCCAGCAGCTTGGAGAGGCTCCGCTACGAGCAGTACTTC.

Comment on this clone: At one end the junction does not follow the germline gene, possibly because of a read error. The gene calls are TRBV2 and TRBJ2-1; no firm D call. This CDR3 spans 13 amino acids. Germline V gene lookup returns CDR1 SNHLY and CDR2 FYNNEI. The CDR3 bases are TGTGCCAGCAGGGAAGCTACCTACAATGAGCAGTTCTTC. As protein: CASREATYNEQFF.

The chain uses TRBV6-1 and TRBJ1-6, with D tentatively TRBD1 (5 bases). CDR1 and CDR2 (germline): MNHNS, SASEGT. There are 15 residues in the CDR3. V gave up 2 bases and J gave up 10 bases, with 15 bases separating them. CDR3 nucleotide sequence: TGTGCCAGCAGTGAAAACGGGGGAGGTGGATCACCCCTCCACTTT. Translating gives CASSENGGGGSPLHF.

This rearrangement joins TRBV12-5 to TRBJ2-6; a weak D match, TRBD1 (5 bases). Germline CDR1 LGHNT, CDR2 FRNRAP. The CDR3 has 16 residues. Trimming removed 1 base from V and 4 bases from J, with 11 bases in between. DNA for the CDR3: TGTGCTAGTGGTTTGGCCCAGGGCTCCGGGGCCAACGTCCTGACTTTC. Its translation: CASGLAQGSGANVLTF.

This chain connects TRBV2 to TRBJ1-5, with D possibly being TRBD1 (6 bases). The CDR3 runs to 14 residues. Trimming removed 4 bases at V and 7 bases at J, with 14 bases between. Germline-derived CDR1 and CDR2 are SNHLY and FYNNEI. In nucleotides, the CDR3 is TGTGCCAGCAGTGCGCAACAGGGTTCCCAGCCCCAGCATTTT. Its translation: CASSAQQGSQPQHF.

V gene TRBV5-1 combines with J gene TRBJ2-4; 11 nucleotides match TRBD1. Germline CDR1 SGHRS, CDR2 YFSETQ. Trimming at V came to 5 bases and at J to 2 bases, leaving 6 bases not matched to a gene. The CDR3 has 16 amino acids. The CDR3 spells CASRPGQGASKNIQYF. CDR3 nucleotides: TGCGCCAGCAGACCTGGACAGGGGGCTTCCAAAAACATTCAGTACTTC.

V usage is TRBV5-4 and J usage is TRBJ2-3, with 10 nucleotides matching TRBD2. Per germline, CDR1 SGHNT and CDR2 YYREEE (reference sequence). V lost 4 bases and J lost 3; bases outside the gene matches: 5. The CDR3 is 15 amino acids. CDR3 in DNA: TGTGCCAGCAGCAGACCGGGACTAGCGACAGATACGCAGTATTTT. This sequence encodes CASSRPGLATDTQYF.

This rearrangement joins TRBV7-2 to TRBJ2-7, with D possibly being TRBD1 (5 bases). V lost 2 bases and J lost 2, with 19 bases in between. The CDR3 is made up of 17 amino acids. The germline CDR1 and CDR2 sequences are SGHTA and FQGNSA. The CDR3 nucleotides are TGTGCCAGCAGCTTAAAGCAGGGATCTATTGGAGCCTACGAGCAGTACTTC. Protein: CASSLKQGSIGAYEQYF.

The chain carries TRBV12-5 and TRBJ1-4, with 9 nucleotides matching TRBD1. V trimming: 6 bases; J trimming: 7 bases; junction bases outside the gene matches: 3. Germline CDR1 LGHNT, CDR2 FRNRAP. There are 13 residues in the CDR3. The CDR3 sequence: CASGRQGGEKLFF. For the CDR3, the DNA is TGTGCTAGTGGACGACAGGGGGGTGAAAAACTGTTTTTT. The full variable domain, rest sourced from reference TRBV12-5 and TRBJ1-4, is DARVTQTPRHKVTEMGQEVTMRCQPILGHNTVFWYRQTMMQGLELLAYFRNRAPLDDSGMPKDRFSAEMPDATLATLKIQPSEPRDSAVYFCASGRQGGEKLFFGSGTQLSVL.

This chain links TRBV19 with TRBJ2-7, with 7 bases that match TRBD2. Trimming took 4 bases from V and 3 from J; bases not matched to a gene: 3. Germline values: CDR1 LNHDA, CDR2 SQIVND (reference sequence). The CDR3 totals 13 residues. CDR3 protein: CASSSGTNYEQYF. The CDR3, as DNA: TGTGCCAGTAGTAGCGGGACTAACTACGAGCAGTACTTC.

The chain carries TRBV14 and TRBJ2-5; 9 positions match TRBD2. Germline V gene lookup returns CDR1 SGHDN and CDR2 FVKESK. V was pared by 5 bases and J by 4 bases, with 8 bases of the junction left unmatched. CDR3 size: 15 residues. CDR3 sequence reads: CASSARGRGGETQYF. The CDR3, as DNA: TGTGCCAGCAGCGCTCGTGGGCGGGGGGGAGAGACCCAGTACTTC.

V and J are TRBV5-5 and TRBJ1-2, with TRBD1 as a possible D gene (6 bases). This CDR3 comprises 15 residues. Germline loops: CDR1 SGHKS, CDR2 YYEKEE (reference sequence). Between the trimmed V and J ends, which lost 4 bases and 2 bases, there was a span of 15 bases. CDR3 protein: CASSPGQSLNYGYTF. In DNA, the CDR3 is TGTGCCAGCAGCCCCGGACAGTCATTGAACTATGGCTACACCTTC.

V is TRBV3-1 (or the pseudogene TRBV3-2) and J is TRBJ1-1; no firm D call. Germline CDR1 reads LGHDT; CDR2 reads YNNKEL (reference sequence). The CDR3 spans 13 residues. V was shortened by 0 bases and J by 3 bases, with 5 bases between the two germline ends. In nucleotides, the CDR3 is TGTGCCAGCAGCCAAGAGCGGCACACTGAAGCTTTCTTT. Its protein is CASSQERHTEAFF.